This T cell receptor beta chain came from a study of blood T cell repertoires in COVID-19. Across the study: Acute and convalescent COVID-19 specimens originated in the United States, Italy and Spain. PBMCs, B-cell-depleted T cells, or T cells were the source of the cDNA or gDNA that made up the material.

Authors' methods: Amplification of reference gene primers was used by the study to estimate nucleated cell counts. Data came from immunoSEQ multiplex PCR; TCRdb stores just in-frame clones and leaves some out. Clonal size and the V and J genes are those of that table, whereas D and trimming came from the DNA. Of approximately 100,000 clones listed, over 70% are singletons. Per germline, CDR1 DFQATT and CDR2 SNEGSKA (reference sequence). Trimming shortened V by 4 bases and J by 4 bases, and 7 bases separated the two germline ends. The CDR3 is made up of 11 amino acids. This receptor was obtained from a human donor with acute or convalescent COVID-19. The donor label of this sample is uncertain. The rearrangement uses TRBV20-1 and TRBJ2-5; D possibly corresponds to TRBD1 (6 bases). Material: peripheral blood. The CDR3 region has the DNA TGCAGTGCTATCAGGGGAGAGACCCAGTACTTC. Its translation: CSAIRGETQYF.